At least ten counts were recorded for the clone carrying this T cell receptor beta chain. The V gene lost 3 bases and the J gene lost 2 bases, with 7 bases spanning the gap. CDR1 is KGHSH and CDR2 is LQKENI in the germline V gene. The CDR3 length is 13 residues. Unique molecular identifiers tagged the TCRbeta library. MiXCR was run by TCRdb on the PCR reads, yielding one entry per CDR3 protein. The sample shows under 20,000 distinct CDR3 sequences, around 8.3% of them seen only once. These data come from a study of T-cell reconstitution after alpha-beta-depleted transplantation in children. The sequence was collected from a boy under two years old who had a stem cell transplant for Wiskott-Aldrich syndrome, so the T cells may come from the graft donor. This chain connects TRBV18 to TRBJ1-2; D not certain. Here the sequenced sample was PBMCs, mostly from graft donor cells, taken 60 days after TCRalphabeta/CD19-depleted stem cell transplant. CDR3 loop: CASSPPGNYGYTF. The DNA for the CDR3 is TGTGCCAGCTCACCTCCAGGCAACTATGGCTACACCTTC.